A selection of T cell receptor beta chains follows, all from one sample in a study of memory CD4+ T cells and cytomegalovirus serostatus. Clones were read by immunoSEQ multiplex PCR, and TCRdb kept only the in-frame ones, dropping some. The sample holds tens of thousands of clones, just under 80% seen once. The sample was memory CD4+ T cells from blood. Receptor source: an adult in good health and CMV-seronegative. CDR3s include the opening cysteine and the closing phenylalanine or tryptophan. D genes are given only for firm matches. Only part of the rows carry a size: once, few, many, or a class if the clone is expanded.

V gene	J gene	clone size	D gene	CDR3 protein	CDR3 DNA
TRBV10-3	TRBJ1-4	.	.	CAIGSGHEKLFF	TGTGCCATCGGATCGGGCCATGAAAAACTGTTTTTT
TRBV30	TRBJ2-1	few	TRBD2	CASKGLAGGNSYNEQFF	TGTGCCTCAAAGGGGCTAGCGGGGGGAAACTCCTACAATGAGCAGTTCTTC
TRBV7-2	TRBJ1-6	.	.	CASSSLGPQNSPLHF	TGTGCCAGCAGCTCCCTTGGGCCGCAGAATTCACCCCTCCACTTT
TRBV6-5	TRBJ1-1	few	.	CASSYSTRANTEAFF	TGTGCCAGCAGTTACTCGACCAGGGCCAACACTGAAGCTTTCTTT
TRBV30	TRBJ1-1	.	.	CAWSVGRNTEAFF	TGTGCCTGGAGTGTCGGTCGAAACACTGAAGCTTTCTTT
TRBV5-6	TRBJ1-2	few	TRBD1	CASSLFSGQAAGYTF	TGTGCCAGCAGCCTATTCTCTGGACAGGCGGCGGGCTACACCTTC
TRBV5-1	TRBJ2-2	.	.	CASSSGGGRTGELFF	TGCGCCAGCAGCTCAGGGGGGGGCCGGACCGGGGAGCTGTTTTTT
TRBV7-9	TRBJ2-5	.	.	CASSLGRGAGETQYF	TGTGCCAGCAGCTTAGGTCGGGGGGCCGGGGAGACCCAGTACTTC
TRBV7-2	TRBJ1-4	once	TRBD1	CASSQDRGREKLFF	TGTGCCAGCAGCCAGGACAGGGGGCGAGAAAAACTGTTTTTT
TRBV4-2	TRBJ2-5	.	.	CASSQAEAPEETQYF	TGTGCCAGCAGCCAAGCGGAGGCTCCAGAAGAGACCCAGTACTTC
TRBV7-8	TRBJ1-2	.	.	CASSPDHNYGYTF	TGTGCCAGCAGCCCGGACCACAACTATGGCTACACCTTC
TRBV5-5	TRBJ2-2	.	.	CASSPTPTGGMNTGELFF	TGTGCCAGCAGCCCAACCCCCACGGGGGGCATGAACACCGGGGAGCTGTTTTTT
TRBV18	TRBJ1-3	.	.	CASSQVRQGASSGNTIYF	TGTGCCAGCTCACAGGTCCGGCAGGGTGCCAGCTCTGGAAACACCATATATTTT
TRBV27	TRBJ1-5	.	TRBD1	CASSYRGQNQPQHF	TGTGCCAGCAGTTACAGGGGGCAGAATCAGCCCCAGCATTTT
TRBV7-2	TRBJ2-1	.	.	CASSWEFGRTYNEQFF	TGTGCCAGCAGCTGGGAGTTCGGTAGGACCTACAATGAGCAGTTCTTC
TRBV11-1	TRBJ2-7	.	.	CASSFGSRRDEQYF	TGTGCCAGCAGCTTCGGTTCAAGGAGGGACGAGCAGTACTTC
TRBV6-1	TRBJ2-4	.	.	CASSEKTFWGGKNIQYF	TGTGCCAGCAGTGAAAAGACTTTCTGGGGTGGAAAAAACATTCAGTACTTC
TRBV29-1	TRBJ2-1	.	TRBD2	CSVVPIRDGGDYNEQFF	TGCAGCGTTGTCCCTATCCGGGACGGGGGGGATTACAATGAGCAGTTCTTC
TRBV2	TRBJ2-7	.	.	CASSVNYEQYF	TGTGCCAGCAGCGTAAATTACGAGCAGTACTTC
TRBV2	TRBJ1-6	.	.	CASNFRDTLNSPLHF	TGTGCCAGCAATTTCCGGGACACCCTAAATTCACCCCTCCACTTT
TRBV2	TRBJ1-6	few	.	CASSNLLGFRDNSPLHF	TGTGCCAGCAGCAATCTTTTGGGGTTTAGGGATAATTCACCCCTCCACTTT
TRBV5-1	TRBJ1-6	.	.	CASRYDTEYSPLHF	TGCGCCAGCAGGTACGATACAGAGTATTCACCCCTCCACTTT
TRBV11-3	TRBJ2-3	.	.	CASSLDGHTDTQYF	TGTGCCAGCAGCTTAGATGGCCACACAGATACGCAGTATTTT
TRBV9	TRBJ1-2	few	.	CASSVSDGGDYGYTF	TGTGCCAGCAGCGTATCCGATGGGGGAGACTATGGCTACACCTTC
TRBV20-1	TRBJ2-7	.	.	CSAREEREQYF	TGCAGTGCTAGAGAAGAGAGAGAGCAGTACTTC
TRBV2	TRBJ1-1	.	.	CASSFSYTEAFF	TGTGCCAGCAGTTTCAGTTACACTGAAGCTTTCTTT
TRBV5-4	TRBJ1-1	few	TRBD1	CASSRGQGDTEAFF	TGTGCCAGCAGCCGAGGACAGGGGGACACTGAAGCTTTCTTT
TRBV5-6	TRBJ1-6	.	.	CASSRGPRDSPLHF	TGTGCCAGCAGCCGGGGCCCTCGGGATTCACCCCTCCACTTT
TRBV10-3	TRBJ1-2	.	.	CAASRDASSGYTF	TGTGCCGCCTCCCGGGACGCAAGCTCCGGCTACACCTTC
TRBV2	TRBJ1-2	.	TRBD1	CASRGPHGTDYGYTF	TGTGCCAGTAGGGGGCCCCACGGGACGGACTATGGCTACACCTTC
TRBV7-9	TRBJ2-5	.	.	CASSFRNLGETQYF	TGTGCCAGCAGCTTCAGGAACCTCGGGGAGACCCAGTACTTC